This entry describes one T cell receptor (beta chain). Its matching antigen is unknown. The entry originates in a study of cytotoxic CD8 clonotypes in ibrutinib-treated CLL. Study at large: Response material was collected after a median around 12 months of treatment, range 6 to 36. Samples had a mean of 255,043 productive templates and almost 95,000 productive rearrangements. Study-wide findings and caveats: Clonality grew at ibrutinib response; at progression, it decreased back toward baseline. Public clonotypes were seen rarely and were contracted or stable on treatment.

Here immunoSEQ multiplex PCR was the method, and the copy in TCRdb shows in-frame clones only, minus some. The sample has more than 200,000 clones, 70% seen once. V lost 7 bases to trimming and J lost 0 bases; unmatched junction nucleotides: 2. CDR3 length: 14 amino acids. Per the germline V gene, CDR1 is SQVTM and CDR2 is ANQGSEA. The J gene is TRBJ2-4, the V gene TRBV29-1; 11 bases match TRBD1. Specimen: PBMCs, collected after 12 months of ibrutinib treatment. The clonotype was recovered from a human donor with chronic lymphocytic leukemia. The CDR3 region is CSGTGGPAKNIQYF. CDR3 sequence (DNA): TGCAGCGGGACAGGGGGCCCAGCCAAAAACATTCAGTACTTC.